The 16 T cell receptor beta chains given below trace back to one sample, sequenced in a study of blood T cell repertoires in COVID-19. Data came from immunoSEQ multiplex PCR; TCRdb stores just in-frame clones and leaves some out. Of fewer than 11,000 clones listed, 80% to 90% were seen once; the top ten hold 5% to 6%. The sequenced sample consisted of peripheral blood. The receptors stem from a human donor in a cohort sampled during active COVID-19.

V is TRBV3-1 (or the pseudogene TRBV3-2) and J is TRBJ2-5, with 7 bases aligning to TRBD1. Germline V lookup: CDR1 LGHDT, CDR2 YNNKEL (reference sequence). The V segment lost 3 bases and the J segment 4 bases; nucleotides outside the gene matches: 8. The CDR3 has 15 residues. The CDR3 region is CASSHGDSRGETQYF. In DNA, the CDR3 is TGTGCCAGCAGCCACGGGGACAGCCGGGGAGAGACCCAGTACTTC.

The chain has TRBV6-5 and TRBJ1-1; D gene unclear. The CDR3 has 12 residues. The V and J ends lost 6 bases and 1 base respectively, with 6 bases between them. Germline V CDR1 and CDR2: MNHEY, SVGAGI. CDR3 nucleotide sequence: TGTGCCAGCAGGGCAGGGAACACTGAAGCTTTCTTT. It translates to CASRAGNTEAFF.

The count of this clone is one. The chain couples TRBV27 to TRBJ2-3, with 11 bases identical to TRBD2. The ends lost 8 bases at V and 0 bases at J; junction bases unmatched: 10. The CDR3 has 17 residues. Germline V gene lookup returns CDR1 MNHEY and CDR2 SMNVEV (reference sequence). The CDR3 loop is CASALTSGGPSTDTQYF. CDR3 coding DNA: TGTGCCAGCGCCTTAACTAGCGGGGGCCCTAGCACAGATACGCAGTATTTT.

CDR3 sequence (DNA): TGTGCCAGCAGCCCTGGGAGAGTCAGGGGGTGGAATCAGCCCCAGCATTTT. It yields the protein CASSPGRVRGWNQPQHF. The J gene is TRBJ1-5, the V gene TRBV5-8, with 7 bases fitting TRBD1. Germline lookup yields CDR1 SGHTS and CDR2 YDEGEE. This CDR3 region has 17 residues. The trim removed 4 bases at V and 4 bases at J, leaving 14 bases unmatched.

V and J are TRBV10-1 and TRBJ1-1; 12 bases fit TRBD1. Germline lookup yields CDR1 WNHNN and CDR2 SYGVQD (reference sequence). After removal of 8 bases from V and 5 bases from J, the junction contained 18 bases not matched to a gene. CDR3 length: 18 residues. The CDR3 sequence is CASPYRDRGRGRVTEAFF. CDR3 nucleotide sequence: TGCGCCAGCCCCTACCGGGACAGGGGGCGCGGAAGAGTAACTGAAGCTTTCTTT.

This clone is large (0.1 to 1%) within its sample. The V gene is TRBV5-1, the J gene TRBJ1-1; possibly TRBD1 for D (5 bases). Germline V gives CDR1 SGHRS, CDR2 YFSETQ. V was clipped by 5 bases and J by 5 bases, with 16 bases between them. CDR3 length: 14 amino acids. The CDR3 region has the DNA TGCGCCAGCAGTCCCGCCGGGGGACCAACTGAAGCTTTCTTT. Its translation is CASSPAGGPTEAFF.

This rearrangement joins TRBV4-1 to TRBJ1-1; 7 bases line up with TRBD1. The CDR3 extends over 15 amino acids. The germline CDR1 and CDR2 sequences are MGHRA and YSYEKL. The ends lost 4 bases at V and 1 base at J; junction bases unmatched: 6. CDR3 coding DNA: TGCGCCAGCAGCCGGGTCCGGGACAGGAACACTGAAGCTTTCTTT. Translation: CASSRVRDRNTEAFF.

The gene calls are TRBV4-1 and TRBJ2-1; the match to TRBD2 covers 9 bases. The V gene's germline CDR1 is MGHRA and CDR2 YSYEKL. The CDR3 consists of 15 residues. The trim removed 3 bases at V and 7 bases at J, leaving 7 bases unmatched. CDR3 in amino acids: CASSHGGGAWNEQFF. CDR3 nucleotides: TGCGCCAGCAGCCATGGCGGGGGGGCTTGGAATGAGCAGTTCTTC.

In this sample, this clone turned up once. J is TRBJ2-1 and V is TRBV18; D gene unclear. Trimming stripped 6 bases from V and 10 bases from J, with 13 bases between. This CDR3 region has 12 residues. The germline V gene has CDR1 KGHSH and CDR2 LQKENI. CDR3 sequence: CASSSADGEQFF. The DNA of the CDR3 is TGTGCCAGCTCGTCGGCGGATGGCGAGCAGTTCTTC.

CDR3 coding DNA: TGTGCCAGCAGCCAAGTTGAAGGGGGTAACCACGAGCAGTACTTC. It encodes CASSQVEGGNHEQYF. V usage is TRBV4-2 and J usage is TRBJ2-7, with a tentative D call TRBD1 (6 bases). Per the germline V gene, CDR1 is LGHNA and CDR2 is YNFKEQ. V was cut by 1 base and J by 5 bases, with 15 bases left in between. The CDR3 totals 15 residues.

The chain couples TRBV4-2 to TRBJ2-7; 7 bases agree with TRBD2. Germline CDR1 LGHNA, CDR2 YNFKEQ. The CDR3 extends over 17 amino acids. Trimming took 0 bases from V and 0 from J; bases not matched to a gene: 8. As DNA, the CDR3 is TGTGCCAGCAGCCAAGATAAAGGACTAGTATACTCCTACGAGCAGTACTTC. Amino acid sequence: CASSQDKGLVYSYEQYF.

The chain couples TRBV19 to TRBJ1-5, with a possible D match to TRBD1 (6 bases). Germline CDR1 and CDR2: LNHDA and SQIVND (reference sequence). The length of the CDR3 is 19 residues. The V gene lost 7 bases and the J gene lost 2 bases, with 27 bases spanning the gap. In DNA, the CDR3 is TGTGCCAGTACCAGAAACCGGGACACGGGGTTTTGGGGCAATCAGCCCCAGCATTTT. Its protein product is CASTRNRDTGFWGNQPQHF.

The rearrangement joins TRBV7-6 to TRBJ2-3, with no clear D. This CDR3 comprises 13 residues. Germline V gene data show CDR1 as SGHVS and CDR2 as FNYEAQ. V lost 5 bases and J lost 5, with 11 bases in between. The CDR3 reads CASSPRPGDTQYF. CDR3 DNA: TGTGCCAGCAGCCCCCGGCCGGGAGATACGCAGTATTTT.

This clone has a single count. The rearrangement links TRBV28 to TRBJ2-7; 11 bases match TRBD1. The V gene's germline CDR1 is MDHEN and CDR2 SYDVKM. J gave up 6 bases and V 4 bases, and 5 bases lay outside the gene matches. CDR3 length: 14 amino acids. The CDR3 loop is CASSSGQGVLEQYF. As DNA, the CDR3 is TGTGCCAGCAGTTCGGGACAGGGGGTGCTCGAGCAGTACTTC.

The CDR3: CASSVDRTGKSPLHF. In DNA form, the CDR3 reads TGTGCCAGCAGCGTAGACAGGACAGGGAAATCACCCCTCCACTTT. The chain carries TRBV9 and TRBJ1-6, with 8 bases aligning to TRBD1. The CDR3 has 15 residues. Germline CDR1 SGDLS, CDR2 YYNGEE. V gave up 0 bases and J gave up 10 bases; unmatched junction bases: 6.

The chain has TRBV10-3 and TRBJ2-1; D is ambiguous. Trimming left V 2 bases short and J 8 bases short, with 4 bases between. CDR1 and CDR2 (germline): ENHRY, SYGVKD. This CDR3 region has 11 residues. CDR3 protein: CAISEIYEQFF. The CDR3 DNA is TGTGCCATCAGTGAGATCTATGAGCAGTTCTTC.